This is a list of T cell receptor beta chains from one sample in a study of T-cell reconstitution after alpha-beta-depleted transplantation in children. TCRdb recomputed calls from the PCR reads with MiXCR, one row per CDR3 protein. The table lists around 580,000 distinct CDR3 sequences, 27% of them singletons. The source was PBMCs, collected before TCRalphabeta/CD19-depleted stem cell transplant. The origin of the receptors is a boy younger than two with Wiskott-Aldrich syndrome, due to receive a stem cell transplant. Both conserved end residues are part of each CDR3. A D gene is named only where the DNA matches it firmly. Only some rows state a clone size, as once, few, many or a class for expanded clones.

few TRBJ2-1 15 TRBD1 TRBV20-1 TGCAGTGCCTCTCCTCCGGGACAGGGGAACAATGAGCAGTTCTTC CSASPPGQGNNEQFF
NA TRBJ2-1 16 TRBD2 TRBV5-1 TGCGCCAGCAGCAACCTAGCGGGAGGTTCCTACAATGAGCAGTTCTTC CASSNLAGGSYNEQFF
NA TRBJ2-1 13 NA TRBV19 TGTGCCAGTAGTATATGGAGGGGTGATGAGCAGTTCTTC CASSIWRGDEQFF
many TRBJ2-7 14 TRBD1 TRBV12-3/TRBV12-4 TGCGCCAGCAGCCCTCGGACAGGGGGCTACGAGCAGTACTTC CASSPRTGGYEQYF
NA TRBJ1-5 13 NA TRBV24-1 TGTGCCACCAGCAAAGACAGCTATCAGCCCCAGCATTTT CATSKDSYQPQHF
NA TRBJ2-1 14 NA TRBV5-4 TGTGCCAGCAGCTTGGTCGCCATTTGGAATGAGCAGTTCTTC CASSLVAIWNEQFF
NA TRBJ2-3 17 TRBD2 TRBV27 TGTGCCAGCAGTTTATCACTGGCGGGAGGGCCCTCAGATACGCAGTATTTT CASSLSLAGGPSDTQYF
few TRBJ2-1 14 TRBD2 TRBV5-1 TGCGCCAGCAGCAAGCGGGAGGGCGGGGGTGAGCAGTTCTTC CASSKREGGGEQFF
few TRBJ2-4 16 TRBD2 TRBV4-1 TGCGCCAGCAGCCAAGTTGCCAGCGGGATTGGGGACATTCAGTACTTC CASSQVASGIGDIQYF
NA TRBJ2-1 17 TRBD2 TRBV28 TGTGCCAGCAGTTTCGCCCCGGGACTAGCGGGAGTGCATGAGCAGTTCTTC CASSFAPGLAGVHEQFF
few TRBJ1-5 13 NA TRBV5-5 TGTGCCAGCAGCTTGGTATTAGGGAGGCCCCAGCATTTT CASSLVLGRPQHF
NA TRBJ1-2 14 NA TRBV7-9 TGTGCCAGCAGCTTAGTGGGTCTTAACTATGGCTACACCTTC CASSLVGLNYGYTF
NA TRBJ2-7 12 NA TRBV4-2 TGTGCCAGCAGCCAAGAAGTGGGCGAGCAGTACTTC CASSQEVGEQYF
NA TRBJ1-6 15 TRBD1 TRBV5-1 TGCGCCAGCAGCTCGACAGGGAACGATAATTCACCCCTCCACTTT CASSSTGNDNSPLHF
NA TRBJ2-2 15 TRBD1 TRBV5-8 TGTGCCAGCAGCTCGTCGACAGGGGAAGTCGGGGAGCTGTTTTTT CASSSSTGEVGELFF
NA TRBJ2-5 14 TRBD2 TRBV28 TGTGCCAGCAGTTACCCTGGGACTAGCGGGAAGCAATCCTTC CASSYPGTSGKQSF
NA TRBJ2-2 19 TRBD1 TRBV5-6 TGTGCCAGCAGCCGAGTGGATCTCCGGGACAGGGAGAACACCGGGGAGCTGTTTTTT CASSRVDLRDRENTGELFF
few TRBJ2-1 14 NA TRBV2 TGTGCCAGCGTGTACAGCGGGCAGTACAATGAGCAGTTCTTC CASVYSGQYNEQFF
NA TRBJ2-7 17 TRBD2 TRBV6-1 TGTGCCAGCAGACGGACTAGCGGGAGGCCATCCTCCTACGAGCAGTACTTC CASRRTSGRPSSYEQYF
NA TRBJ2-1 16 TRBD1 TRBV27 TGTGCCAGCAGTTTATACCCCCTAGCTGGGACAGATGAGCAGTTCTTC CASSLYPLAGTDEQFF
NA TRBJ2-7 14 NA TRBV27 TGTGCCAGCAGCCGTACGACAGGTTCCTACGAGCAGTACTTC CASSRTTGSYEQYF
few TRBJ1-1 13 NA TRBV28 TGTGCCAGCAGTTTATTGGGACACCCAGAAGCTTTCTTT CASSLLGHPEAFF
NA TRBJ2-7 14 TRBD2 TRBV9 TGTGCCAGCAGCATCGGACTAGCTAACTACGAGCAGTACTTC CASSIGLANYEQYF
few TRBJ1-2 14 NA TRBV7-2 TGTGCCAGCAGCGCGAGGCCCAGGCACTATGGCTACACCTTC CASSARPRHYGYTF
NA TRBJ2-1 15 TRBD2 TRBV12-3/TRBV12-4 TGTGCCAGCAGTTTATGGCGGGGGACGAACAATGAGCAGTTCTTC CASSLWRGTNNEQFF
NA TRBJ2-2 16 NA TRBV5-6 TGTGCCAGCAGCTTGTCGGGCGGTTCGAACACCGGGGAGCTGTTTTTT CASSLSGGSNTGELFF